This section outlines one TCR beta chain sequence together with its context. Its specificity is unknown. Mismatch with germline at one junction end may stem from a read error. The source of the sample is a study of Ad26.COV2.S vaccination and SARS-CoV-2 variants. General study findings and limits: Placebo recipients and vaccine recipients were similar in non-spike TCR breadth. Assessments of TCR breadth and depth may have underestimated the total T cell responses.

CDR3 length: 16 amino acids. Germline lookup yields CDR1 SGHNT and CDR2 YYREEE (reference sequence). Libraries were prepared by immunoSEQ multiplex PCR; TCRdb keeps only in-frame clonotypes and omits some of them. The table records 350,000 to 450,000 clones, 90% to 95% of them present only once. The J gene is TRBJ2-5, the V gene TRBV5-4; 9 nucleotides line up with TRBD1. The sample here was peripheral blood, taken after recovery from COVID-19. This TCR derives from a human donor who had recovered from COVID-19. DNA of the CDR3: TGTGCCATCAGCTCCCAACAGGGGGCGGGTTTGGAGACCCAGTACTTC. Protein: CAISSQQGAGLETQYF.